The 18 T cell receptor beta chains below come from one sample, sequenced in a study of cytotoxic CD8 clonotypes in ibrutinib-treated CLL. The protocol was immunoSEQ multiplex PCR, while the TCRdb copy is restricted to in-frame clones and leaves out a portion. The data hold about 160,000 clones, with more than 65% observed a single time. The material was PBMCs, obtained after 12 months of ibrutinib treatment. Source of these receptors: a human donor with chronic lymphocytic leukemia.

V and J are TRBV4-1 and TRBJ1-2; D is perhaps TRBD1 (5 bases). The CDR3 has 16 residues. The V end was cut by 1 base, the J end by 4 bases, with 16 bases between. Germline assignment: CDR1 MGHRA and CDR2 YSYEKL. This CDR3 is CASSQVAAGASYGYTF. CDR3 nucleotides: TGCGCCAGCAGCCAAGTGGCAGCCGGGGCCAGCTATGGCTACACCTTC.

V usage is TRBV19 and J usage is TRBJ1-1; 8 bases are a match to TRBD1. CDR1 and CDR2 (germline): LNHDA, SQIVND (reference sequence). This CDR3 comprises 15 residues. The trim removed 2 bases at V and 0 bases at J, leaving 2 bases unmatched. In nucleotides, the CDR3 is TGTGCCAGTAGTATACAGGGGGCGTTGAACACTGAAGCTTTCTTT. It specifies CASSIQGALNTEAFF.

This sequence joins TRBV19 and TRBJ2-7; 8 nucleotides align to TRBD1. Germline V gene data show CDR1 as LNHDA and CDR2 as SQIVND (reference sequence). The CDR3 spans 12 residues. The V and J ends lost 4 bases and 4 bases, in that order; junction bases with no gene match: 0. CDR3 region: CASSRTGYEQYF. For the CDR3, the DNA is TGTGCCAGTAGTAGGACAGGGTACGAGCAGTACTTC.

This clone appeared once. The CDR3 sequence is CASSLNSGLGTEAFF. The DNA for the CDR3 is TGCGCCAGCAGCTTGAATTCAGGGCTAGGTACTGAAGCTTTCTTT. The V gene is TRBV5-1, the J gene TRBJ1-1; the D gene is possibly TRBD1 (5 bases). The germline CDR1 and CDR2 sequences are SGHRS and YFSETQ. The CDR3 consists of 15 residues. V dropped 1 base and J dropped 5 bases, with 15 bases sitting between them.

The chain couples TRBV7-2 to TRBJ2-1; 8 nucleotides align to TRBD2. The CDR3 extends over 15 amino acids. The V and J ends lost 6 bases and 1 base, in that order; junction bases with no gene match: 5. CDR1 SGHTA and CDR2 FQGNSA come from the germline V gene. The CDR3 sequence: CASSSGGLSYNEQFF. CDR3 nucleotide sequence: TGTGCCAGCAGTTCGGGGGGGCTTTCCTACAATGAGCAGTTCTTC.

V is TRBV6-6 and J is TRBJ2-7; maybe TRBD2 (6 bases). Germline V gives CDR1 MNHNY, CDR2 SVGAGI (reference sequence). This CDR3 has 14 residues. Trimming cost V 6 bases and J 4 bases, with 16 bases left between them. The CDR3 coding sequence is TGTGCCAGCAGAGGGACTCGCCGGGGGTACGAGCAGTACTTC. Amino acids: CASRGTRRGYEQYF.

This chain uses TRBV10-3 with TRBJ2-1; D not resolved. Germline V CDR1 and CDR2: ENHRY, SYGVKD. Deletions cut 1 base from V and 9 bases from J, with 7 bases between. CDR3 length: 12 amino acids. The CDR3 here is CAISELGSEQFF. The DNA of the CDR3 is TGTGCCATCAGTGAGTTGGGCAGTGAGCAGTTCTTC.

The V gene is TRBV5-1, the J gene TRBJ2-5; 13 nucleotides align to TRBD2. With 4 bases clipped from V and 7 bases from J, the junction kept 10 bases outside the gene matches. This CDR3 has 16 amino acids. Germline CDR1 SGHRS, CDR2 YFSETQ. Written as DNA, the CDR3 is TGCGCCAGCAGCGACGGTTGGACTAGCGGGAGTGGGACCCAGTACTTC. This encodes CASSDGWTSGSGTQYF.

This clone appeared once. The chain is built from TRBV28 and TRBJ2-7, with 8 bases aligning to TRBD1. Germline CDR1 reads MDHEN; CDR2 reads SYDVKM. V trimming: 6 bases; J trimming: 7 bases; junction bases outside the gene matches: 8. The length of the CDR3 is 13 residues. The CDR3: CASSPGGVGEQYF. DNA for the CDR3: TGTGCCAGCAGCCCAGGGGGCGTGGGGGAGCAGTACTTC.

The chain carries TRBV4-2 and TRBJ2-7; D not certain. CDR1 and CDR2 (germline): LGHNA, YNFKEQ. The CDR3 length is 13 residues. V was trimmed by 3 bases and J by 6 bases, leaving 12 bases between them. The CDR3 reads CASSQGQWLEQYF. CDR3 DNA sequence: TGTGCCAGCAGCCAGGGCCAGTGGCTCGAGCAGTACTTC.

The gene calls are TRBV2 and TRBJ2-5, with D perhaps TRBD2 (6 bases). The CDR3 covers 15 residues. V was trimmed by 1 base and J by 0 bases, leaving 9 bases between them. Germline CDR1 SNHLY, CDR2 FYNNEI. CDR3 nucleotides: TGTGCCAGCAGTGAAGTCGGGGGTTACCAAGAGACCCAGTACTTC. Translation: CASSEVGGYQETQYF.

The chain recombines TRBV5-1 with TRBJ1-1; perhaps TRBD1 as D (5 bases). V was cut by 5 bases and J by 4 bases, with 15 bases left in between. CDR3 length: 14 amino acids. Germline CDR1 and CDR2: SGHRS and YFSETQ. Here the CDR3 DNA reads TGCGCCAGCAGTTCTGCAGGGAGGTCCACTGAAGCTTTCTTT. Protein product: CASSSAGRSTEAFF. The complete variable domain, with remaining parts taken from reference TRBV5-1 and TRBJ1-1, reads KAGVTQTPRYLIKTRGQQVTLSCSPISGHRSVSWYQQTPGQGLQFLFEYFSETQRNKGNFPGRFSGRQFSNSRSEMNVSTLELGDSALYLCASSSAGRSTEAFFGQGTRLTVV.

The chain couples TRBV5-8 to TRBJ2-3; 7 nucleotides line up with TRBD2. With 4 bases clipped from V and 7 bases from J, the junction kept 12 bases outside the gene matches. Germline V gives CDR1 SGHTS, CDR2 YDEGEE. The CDR3 is made up of 15 amino acids. The CDR3 region has the DNA TGTGCCAGCAGCAGGTCTTTGGGAGGGCAATATACGCAGTATTTT. As protein: CASSRSLGGQYTQYF.

This chain uses TRBV6-6 with TRBJ1-6; D is unclear. Trimming removed 0 bases at V and 6 bases at J, with 3 bases between. Germline V lookup: CDR1 MNHNY, CDR2 SVGAGI (reference sequence). The CDR3 sequence is 13 residues long. CDR3 sequence: CASSYSVNSPLHF. The CDR3 DNA is TGTGCCAGCAGTTACTCCGTTAATTCACCCCTCCACTTT.

This sequence joins TRBV4-1 and TRBJ2-1; TRBD2 is a possible D gene (6 bases). CDR1 and CDR2 (germline): MGHRA, YSYEKL. CDR3 size: 16 residues. Trimming stripped 3 bases from V and 4 bases from J, with 16 bases between. The CDR3 reads CASSQAPGRIYNEQFF. Written as DNA, the CDR3 is TGCGCCAGCAGCCAGGCCCCGGGGAGGATTTACAATGAGCAGTTCTTC.

J is TRBJ1-1 and V is TRBV6-6; D remains unclear. Trimming took off 5 bases at V and 8 bases at J, with 9 bases between the two ends. The CDR3 runs to 11 residues. Per germline, CDR1 MNHNY and CDR2 SVGAGI (reference sequence). CDR3 in DNA: TGTGCCAGCAGTCGGACGGACGAAGCTTTCTTT. This codes for CASSRTDEAFF.

V usage is TRBV18 and J usage is TRBJ1-2; D gene unclear. Germline CDR1 is KGHSH and CDR2 is LQKENI. The CDR3 spans 15 residues. V lost 2 bases and J 1 base, leaving 11 bases between the germline ends. CDR3 sequence reads: CASSPWQANNYGYTF. Here the CDR3 DNA reads TGTGCCAGCTCACCATGGCAGGCTAATAACTATGGCTACACCTTC.

The gene calls are TRBV7-6 and TRBJ1-4; D is unclear. This CDR3 has 14 residues. Trimming shortened V by 8 bases and J by 0 bases, and 10 bases separated the two germline ends. Germline V gene lookup returns CDR1 SGHVS and CDR2 FNYEAQ. CDR3 residues: CASSLSSTNEKLFF. CDR3 bases: TGTGCCAGCTCCTTGAGCTCAACTAATGAAAAACTGTTTTTT. The variable domain in full, with the rest retrieved from reference TRBV7-6 and TRBJ1-4, is GAGVSQSPRYKVTKRGQDVALRCDPISGHVSLYWYRQALGQGPEFLTYFNYEAQQDKSGLPNDRFSAERPEGSISTLTIQRTEQRDSAMYRCASSLSSTNEKLFFGSGTQLSVL.